Listed below are T cell receptor beta chains from one sample, sequenced in a study of neurological immune-mediated disorders. Each CDR3 protein is one row after TCRdb ran MiXCR on the 5' RACE reads. This table holds 50,000 or so distinct CDR3 sequences, over 15% found once. Input material: PBMCs. The receptors were sampled from a man aged 55 to 70 in good health. The CDR3 runs from the conserved cysteine through the conserved F or W. A D gene is named only where the DNA matches it firmly. Clone size is stated in some rows and not others, as once, few, many or a class when expanded.

clone size	D gene	V gene	J gene	CDR3 protein	CDR3 DNA
.	TRBD1	TRBV7-2	TRBJ1-2	CASSLGGTAANYGYTF	TGTGCCAGCAGCTTAGGTGGGACAGCCGCTAACTATGGCTACACCTTC
many	.	TRBV12-3/TRBV12-4	TRBJ2-1	CASSSRGYNEQFF	TGTGCCAGCAGTTCTAGGGGCTACAATGAGCAGTTCTTC
many	.	TRBV7-2	TRBJ2-3	CASSLVFGGIDTQYF	TGTGCCAGCAGCTTAGTCTTCGGCGGTATAGATACGCAGTATTTT
medium-sized	TRBD2	TRBV20-1	TRBJ2-1	CSAIIAGRNEQFF	TGCAGTGCCATCATAGCGGGAAGGAATGAGCAGTTCTTC
.	.	TRBV5-1	TRBJ2-1	CASSLRLEVNEQFF	TGCGCCAGCAGCTTGCGACTAGAGGTTAATGAGCAGTTCTTC
many	TRBD2	TRBV5-1	TRBJ2-1	CASSSGGLEQFF	TGCGCCAGCAGCTCCGGGGGGTTGGAGCAGTTCTTC
medium-sized	.	TRBV29-1	TRBJ2-5	CSVEDLGVEETQYF	TGCAGCGTTGAAGATCTGGGGGTGGAAGAGACCCAGTACTTC
many	TRBD1	TRBV7-2	TRBJ2-3	CASSYRTGVPGTQYF	TGTGCCAGCAGCTACCGGACAGGGGTGCCAGGTACGCAGTATTTT
many	.	TRBV18	TRBJ1-5	CASSASGGQTYSNQPQHF	TGTGCCAGCTCAGCCTCCGGAGGGCAGACCTATAGCAATCAGCCCCAGCATTTT
many	.	TRBV12-3/TRBV12-4	TRBJ2-2	CASSLSLPLDRELFF	TGTGCCAGCAGTTTGTCTCTCCCTTTGGACCGGGAGCTGTTTTTT
many	TRBD1	TRBV29-1	TRBJ1-2	CSVATGTVYGYTF	TGCAGCGTTGCCACCGGGACAGTATATGGCTACACCTTC
many	.	TRBV9	TRBJ1-6	CASSGGDTNSPLHF	TGTGCCAGCAGCGGAGGGGACACAAATTCACCCCTCCACTTT
many	.	TRBV6-5	TRBJ1-4	CASSYSGGRGEKLFF	TGTGCCAGCAGTTACTCCGGGGGGCGCGGTGAAAAACTGTTTTTT
.	.	TRBV5-6	TRBJ2-3	CASSYGTAFSRDTQYF	TGTGCCAGCAGCTACGGGACCGCTTTCAGCAGAGATACGCAGTATTTT
many	.	TRBV7-2	TRBJ1-1	CASSLEQGVGEAFF	TGTGCCAGCAGCTTAGAGCAGGGAGTGGGTGAAGCTTTCTTT
few	TRBD1	TRBV10-3	TRBJ1-4	CAISGSTGVGEKLFF	TGTGCCATCAGTGGATCGACAGGGGTCGGGGAAAAACTGTTTTTT
many	.	TRBV25-1	TRBJ2-6	CASSEWRSGANVLTF	TGTGCCAGCAGTGAATGGCGCTCTGGGGCCAACGTCCTGACTTTC
many	TRBD2	TRBV6-5	TRBJ2-3	CASSPTSGRGDTQYF	TGTGCCAGCAGCCCAACTAGCGGGAGGGGAGATACGCAGTATTTT
many	TRBD2	TRBV7-3	TRBJ2-1	CASSFLNSGRNEQFF	TGTGCCAGCAGCTTCCTTAATAGCGGGAGAAATGAGCAGTTCTTC
many	.	TRBV20-1	TRBJ1-6	CSARQENKPLHF	TGCAGTGCTAGACAGGAGAATAAACCCCTCCACTTT
many	.	TRBV20-1	TRBJ2-3	CSARKVAERGDTQYF	TGCAGTGCTAGAAAGGTAGCGGAGAGGGGAGATACGCAGTATTTT
many	TRBD2	TRBV9	TRBJ2-1	CASSPQREGYNEQFF	TGTGCCAGCAGCCCACAGCGGGAGGGCTACAATGAGCAGTTCTTC
.	.	TRBV25-1	TRBJ2-7	CASSDMDASSYEQYF	TGTGCCAGCAGTGACATGGACGCCAGCTCCTACGAGCAGTACTTC
many	.	TRBV7-9	TRBJ1-4	CASSLEGGRGLFF	TGTGCCAGCAGCTTAGAAGGAGGGAGGGGACTGTTTTTT
.	.	TRBV7-2	TRBJ2-1	CASSFYICSAGLAEIYNEQFF	.
few	.	TRBV27	TRBJ2-7	CASSLYVPPREEYF	TGTGCCAGCAGTTTATACGTCCCTCCACGAGAGGAGTACTTC
once	TRBD1	TRBV29-1	TRBJ2-3	CSVRTGGNTDTQYF	TGCAGCGTCCGGACAGGGGGGAACACAGATACGCAGTATTTT
.	TRBD2	TRBV18	TRBJ2-1	CASSPPSSGVNDQFF	TGTGCCAGCTCACCACCTTCTAGCGGGGTAAATGATCAGTTCTTC
many	TRBD2	TRBV7-2	TRBJ2-5	CASRPRSGMGAQYF	TGTGCCAGCAGACCCCGTAGCGGGATGGGGGCCCAGTACTTC
.	.	TRBV7-2	TRBJ1-2	CASSLDRPGGGDYTF	TGTGCCAGCAGCTTAGATAGGCCGGGGGGTGGTGACTACACCTTC
many	.	TRBV4-1	TRBJ1-1	CASSQDPRGWNTEAFF	TGCGCCAGCAGCCAAGATCCCCGGGGATGGAACACTGAAGCTTTCTTT